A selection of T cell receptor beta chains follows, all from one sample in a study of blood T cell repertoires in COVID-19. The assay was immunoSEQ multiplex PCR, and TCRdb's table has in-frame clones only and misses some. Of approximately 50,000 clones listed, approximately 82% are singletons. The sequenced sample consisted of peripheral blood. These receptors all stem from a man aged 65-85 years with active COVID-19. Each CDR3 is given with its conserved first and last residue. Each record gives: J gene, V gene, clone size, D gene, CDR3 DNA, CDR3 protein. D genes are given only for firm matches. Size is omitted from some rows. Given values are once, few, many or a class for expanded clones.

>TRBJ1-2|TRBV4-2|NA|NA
TGTGCCAGCAGCTCCAAGGGGGGGGTCGGCTATGGCTACACCTTC
CASSSKGGVGYGYTF
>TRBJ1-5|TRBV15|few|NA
TGTGCCACCAGAAATCGCGCGGGTGGTAGCAATCAGCCCCAGCATTTT
CATRNRAGGSNQPQHF
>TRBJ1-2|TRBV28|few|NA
TGTGCCAGCAGTCTCAGGGGAATTGGTGGCTACACCTTC
CASSLRGIGGYTF
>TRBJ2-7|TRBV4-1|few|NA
TGCGCCAGCAGCCCACGGGGAATTGGCGAGCAGTACTTC
CASSPRGIGEQYF
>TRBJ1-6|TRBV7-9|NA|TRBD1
TGTGCCAGCAGACGACAGGGCTTCAATTCACCCCTCCACTTT
CASRRQGFNSPLHF
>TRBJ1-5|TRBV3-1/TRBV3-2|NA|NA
TGTGCCAGCAGCCAAGATTTCGTCACAGGGACGCCCCCCAATCAGCCCCAGCATTTT
CASSQDFVTGTPPNQPQHF
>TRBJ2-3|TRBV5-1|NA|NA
TGCGCCAGCAGCTTGGCGGGGGACCGCACAGATACGCAGTATTTT
CASSLAGDRTDTQYF
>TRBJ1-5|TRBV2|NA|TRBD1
TGTGCCAGCAGTGGAGGGACAGAAAATCAGCCCCAGCATTTT
CASSGGTENQPQHF
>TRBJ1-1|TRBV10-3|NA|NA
TGTGCCATCAGTGAATCGGACAGAAACACTGAAGCTTTCTTT
CAISESDRNTEAFF
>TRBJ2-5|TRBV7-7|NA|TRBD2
TGTGCCACTCGGACTAGCGGGGGGCAGACCCAGTACTTC
CATRTSGGQTQYF
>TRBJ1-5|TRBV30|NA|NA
TGTGCCTGGGGAGGACGGGAGGGTTATAGCAATCAGCCCCAGCATTTT
CAWGGREGYSNQPQHF
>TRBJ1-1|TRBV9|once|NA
TGTGCCAGCAGCTATATGACAGAAAACACTGAAGCTTTCTTT
CASSYMTENTEAFF